One and the same sample provided the 20 T cell receptor beta chains below, sequenced in a study of vaccination effects on CD4 cells after COVID-19. Sequencing followed a ViraFEST assay step that expanded antigen-specific CD4+ T cells with viral peptide pools. Following 10 days of culture, CD4+ T cells were isolated. Vaccine recipients, nucleocapsid antibody negative, had no prior SARS-CoV-2 infection. Only in-frame clones appear in the TCRdb table, and some are missing; sequencing was by immunoSEQ multiplex PCR. The table shows just under 75,000 clones, with about four fifths occurring only once. These receptors are not linked to any known antigen. Sequencing used CD4+ T cells from PBMCs cultured with HCoV-NL63 spike peptides, obtained before COVID-19 vaccination. These receptors originate from a human donor who received a COVID-19 vaccine.

The chain links TRBV30 to TRBJ1-1, with TRBD1 as a possible D gene (6 bases). This CDR3 is built from 14 residues. Trimming removed 0 bases from V and 7 bases from J, with 15 bases in between. Germline V gene lookup returns CDR1 GTSNPN and CDR2 SVGIG (reference sequence). CDR3 sequence reads: CAWSVFPGAGEAFF. In nucleotides, the CDR3 is TGTGCCTGGAGTGTATTCCCAGGGGCCGGTGAAGCTTTCTTT.

This sequence joins TRBV28 and TRBJ1-2; no definite D call. The CDR3 contains 11 residues. Germline CDR1 is MDHEN and CDR2 is SYDVKM. V gave up 6 bases and J gave up 6 bases, with 8 bases separating them. The CDR3 nucleotides are TGTGCCAGCAGCCCGAGGGATGGCTACACCTTC. It translates to CASSPRDGYTF.

This clone was counted a few times. V usage is TRBV25-1 and J usage is TRBJ1-2, with TRBD1 identical over 9 bases. This CDR3 has 12 residues. Germline V CDR1 and CDR2: MGHDK, SYGVNS. The trim removed 4 bases at V and 7 bases at J, leaving 1 base unmatched. Here the CDR3 reads CASSGTGVGYTF. CDR3 sequence (DNA): TGTGCCAGCAGTGGGACAGGGGTTGGCTACACCTTC.

V is TRBV29-1 and J is TRBJ2-2, with D maybe TRBD2 (6 bases). Germline V gene sequence: CDR1 SQVTM, CDR2 ANQGSEA. V was pared by 6 bases and J by 0 bases, with 11 bases between. The length of the CDR3 is 14 residues. This chain's CDR3 is CSVWRGANTGELFF. CDR3 bases: TGCAGCGTATGGCGGGGCGCGAACACCGGGGAGCTGTTTTTT.

CDR3 loop: CASPRAPGLADEFADTQYF. The CDR3 region has the DNA TGTGCCAGCCCGAGGGCCCCGGGACTAGCGGACGAGTTTGCAGATACGCAGTATTTT. The chain carries TRBV5-8 and TRBJ2-3; 11 bases are shared with TRBD2. CDR3 length: 19 amino acids. V trimming: 7 bases; J trimming: 4 bases; junction bases outside the gene matches: 20. Per the germline V gene, CDR1 is SGHTS and CDR2 is YDEGEE.

The V gene is TRBV6-5, the J gene TRBJ1-6, with 7 bases that match TRBD1. V dropped 8 bases and J dropped 7; count of bases not matched to a gene: 8. This CDR3 contains 14 residues. The V gene's germline CDR1 is MNHEY and CDR2 SVGAGI. The CDR3 sequence is CASGMTGKNSPLHF. As DNA, the CDR3 is TGTGCCAGCGGTATGACAGGGAAGAATTCACCCCTCCACTTT.

This clone showed up just a few times. The J gene is TRBJ2-2, the V gene TRBV21-1; the table names TRBD1, a call not compared with the DNA. TRBV21-1 is classified as a pseudogene. The CDR3 covers 14 residues. The CDR3 loop reads CASSEGQGAGELFF. Here the CDR3 DNA reads TGTGCCAGCAGCGAAGGACAGGGAGCCGGGGAGCTGTTTTTT.

The V and J genes are TRBV4-1 and TRBJ2-1; 7 bases line up with TRBD1. The V gene end was trimmed by 6 bases and the J gene end by 5 bases; junction bases not matched to a gene: 10. The germline CDR1 and CDR2 sequences are MGHRA and YSYEKL. This CDR3 contains 15 residues. The CDR3 loop is CASRSPGQINNEQFF. The CDR3 coding sequence is TGCGCCAGCAGGTCACCGGGACAGATAAACAATGAGCAGTTCTTC.

The chain links TRBV11-2 to TRBJ1-1; maybe TRBD1 (6 bases). Germline assignment: CDR1 SGHAT and CDR2 FQNNGV. There are 16 residues in the CDR3. V was pared by 0 bases and J by 1 base, with 12 bases between. The CDR3: CASSLEWGQTNTEAFF. The CDR3, as DNA: TGTGCCAGCAGCTTAGAGTGGGGACAAACGAACACTGAAGCTTTCTTT.

This clone was picked up a small number of times. V and J are TRBV30 and TRBJ2-1; possibly TRBD1 or TRBD2 for D (5 bases each). The germline V gene has CDR1 GTSNPN and CDR2 SVGIG (reference sequence). The CDR3 contains 13 residues. V was shortened by 2 bases and J by 4 bases, with 9 bases between the two germline ends. CDR3 protein: CAWSTGRYNEQFF. The CDR3 DNA reads TGTGCCTGGAGTACGGGACGGTACAATGAGCAGTTCTTC. Full variable domain (rest looked up from reference TRBV30 and TRBJ2-1): SQTIHQWPATLVQPVGSPLSLECTVEGTSNPNLYWYRQAAGRGLQLLFYSVGIGQISSEVPQNLSASRPQDRQFILSSKKLLLSDSGFYLCAWSTGRYNEQFFGPGTRLTVL.

The chain joins TRBV27 to TRBJ1-5; TRBD1 aligns across 9 bases. V trimming: 5 bases; J trimming: 7 bases; junction bases outside the gene matches: 9. This CDR3 contains 15 residues. Germline CDR1 is MNHEY and CDR2 is SMNVEV (reference sequence). The CDR3 loop reads CASSLTGGSGQPQHF. CDR3 nucleotides: TGTGCCAGCAGTCTAACAGGGGGCTCTGGGCAGCCCCAGCATTTT.

The chain recombines TRBV29-1 with TRBJ1-2, with TRBD1 as a possible D gene (6 bases). Looked up from germline, CDR1 is SQVTM and CDR2 is ANQGSEA. The CDR3 loop spans 12 amino acids. The V gene lost 4 bases and the J gene lost 4 bases, with 10 bases spanning the gap. The CDR3 region is CSVGDTGYGYTF. The CDR3 DNA reads as TGCAGCGTTGGGGACACCGGCTATGGCTACACCTTC.

This chain links TRBV6-5 with TRBJ1-6, with TRBD1 matching over 7 bases. This CDR3 has 15 residues. Unmatched junction bases numbered 7, after V lost 2 bases and J lost 9 bases. CDR1 and CDR2 (germline): MNHEY, SVGAGI. The CDR3 DNA is TGTGCCAGCAGTTACGTTGCAGGGGGGACTTCACCCCTCCACTTT. Amino acid sequence: CASSYVAGGTSPLHF.

J is TRBJ1-1 and V is TRBV7-8, with D uncertain. The V gene's germline CDR1 is SGHVS and CDR2 FQNEAQ. This CDR3 contains 14 residues. The V gene lost 5 bases and the J gene lost 1 base, with 11 bases spanning the gap. The CDR3 is CASSLVRENTEAFF. Here the CDR3 DNA reads TGTGCCAGCAGCCTGGTCCGGGAGAACACTGAAGCTTTCTTT. Full variable domain (missing parts from reference TRBV7-8 and TRBJ1-1): GAGVSQSPRYKVAKRGQDVALRCDPISGHVSLFWYQQALGQGPEFLTYFQNEAQLDKSGLPSDRFFAERPEGSVSTLKIQRTQQEDSAVYLCASSLVRENTEAFFGQGTRLTVV.

The chain joins TRBV19 to TRBJ2-3; weak D call: TRBD1 (8 bases). Germline assignment: CDR1 LNHDA and CDR2 SQIVND (reference sequence). The CDR3 has 15 residues. V shed 4 bases and J shed 6 bases, with 17 bases lying between them. CDR3 coding DNA: TGTGCCAGTAGTAGAAAACAGGGGGACTACGATACGCAGTATTTT. This gives the protein CASSRKQGDYDTQYF.

This clone has only a few counts. V gene TRBV20-1 combines with J gene TRBJ2-1; D ambiguous. Germline V gene data show CDR1 as DFQATT and CDR2 as SNEGSKA (reference sequence). The CDR3 length is 11 residues. Trimming shortened V by 3 bases and J by 9 bases, and 9 bases separated the two germline ends. Written as DNA, the CDR3 is TGCAGTGCTAGTCATCTTCTTGAGCAGTTCTTC. Its protein is CSASHLLEQFF.

J is TRBJ2-6 and V is TRBV10-3; 8 bases match TRBD1. With V trimmed by 3 bases and J by 3 bases, 7 bases remained unmatched. Germline V gene sequence: CDR1 ENHRY, CDR2 SYGVKD. The CDR3 loop spans 17 amino acids. The CDR3 coding sequence is TGTGCCATCAGTGATAGGCAGGGGGCTGGTGGGGCCAACGTCCTGACTTTC. This gives the protein CAISDRQGAGGANVLTF.

V gene TRBV10-3 combines with J gene TRBJ1-6, with D hard to call. V shed 3 bases and J shed 7 bases, with 16 bases lying between them. There are 16 residues in the CDR3. CDR1 is ENHRY, CDR2 SYGVKD, per germline. The CDR3 region has the DNA TGTGCCATCAGTGATATAGCCCAAGAGCAGAATTCACCCCTCCACTTT. Its protein product is CAISDIAQEQNSPLHF.

Remarks on this clone: Sequence at one end of the junction differs from germline and may be a read error. Additional DNA sequences in this sample encode the identical CDR3. This chain connects TRBV12-3 or TRBV12-4 to TRBJ2-6; D is uncertain. CDR3 size: 13 residues. CDR3 coding DNA: TGTGCCAGCAGTTTGAGTGAGGCCAACGTCTTGACTTTC. Its translation: CASSLSEANVLTF.

This rearrangement joins TRBV5-1 to TRBJ2-7; D unclear. Germline CDR1 and CDR2: SGHRS and YFSETQ. The CDR3 contains 13 residues. Deletions cut 4 bases from V and 1 base from J, with 9 bases between. CDR3 DNA: TGCGCCAGCAGCGCGGACGGATCCTACGAGCAGTACGTC. Its protein product is CASSADGSYEQYV.